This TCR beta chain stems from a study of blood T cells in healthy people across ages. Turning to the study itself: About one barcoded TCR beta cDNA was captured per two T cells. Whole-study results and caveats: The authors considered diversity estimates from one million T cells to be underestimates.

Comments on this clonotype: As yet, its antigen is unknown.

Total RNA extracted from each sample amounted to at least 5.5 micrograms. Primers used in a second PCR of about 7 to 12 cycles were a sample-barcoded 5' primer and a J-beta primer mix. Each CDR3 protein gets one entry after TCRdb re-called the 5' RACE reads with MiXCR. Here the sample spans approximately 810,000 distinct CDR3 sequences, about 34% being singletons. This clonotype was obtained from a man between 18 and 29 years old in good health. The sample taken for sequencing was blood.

CDR3 region: CASSRGARQPQHF. CDR3 in DNA: TGTGCCAGCAGTCGGGGAGCACGGCAGCCCCAGCATTTT. The chain links TRBV28 to TRBJ1-5; D is unclear. Trimming took off 5 bases at V and 7 bases at J, with 12 bases between the two ends. The CDR3 length is 13 residues. The germline CDR1 and CDR2 sequences are MDHEN and SYDVKM.